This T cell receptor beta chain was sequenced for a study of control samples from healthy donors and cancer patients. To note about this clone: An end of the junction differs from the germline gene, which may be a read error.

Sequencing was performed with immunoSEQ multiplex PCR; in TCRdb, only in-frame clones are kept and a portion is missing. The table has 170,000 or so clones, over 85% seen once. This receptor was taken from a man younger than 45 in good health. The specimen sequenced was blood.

The CDR3 sequence is CASSLGGRPDEQYF. Here the CDR3 DNA reads TGCGCCAGCAGCTTGGGCGGACGTCCCGACGAACAGTACTTC. J is TRBJ2-7 and V is TRBV5-1; D not resolved. The CDR3 extends over 14 amino acids. Germline V lookup: CDR1 SGHRS, CDR2 YFSETQ.